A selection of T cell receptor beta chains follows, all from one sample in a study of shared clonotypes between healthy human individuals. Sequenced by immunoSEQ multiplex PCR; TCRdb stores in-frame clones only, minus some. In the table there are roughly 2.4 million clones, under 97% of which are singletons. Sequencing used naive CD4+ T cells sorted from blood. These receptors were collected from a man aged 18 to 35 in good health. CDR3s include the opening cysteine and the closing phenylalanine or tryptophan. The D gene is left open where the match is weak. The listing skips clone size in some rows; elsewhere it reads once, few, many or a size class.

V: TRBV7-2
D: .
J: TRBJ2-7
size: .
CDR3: CASSSAGGRVEQYF
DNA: TGTGCCAGCAGCTCTGCCGGGGGCCGTGTCGAGCAGTACTTC

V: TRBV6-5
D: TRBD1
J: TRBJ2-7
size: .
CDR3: CASSHGTGGINEQYF
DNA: TGTGCCAGCAGCCACGGCACAGGGGGCATCAACGAGCAGTACTTC

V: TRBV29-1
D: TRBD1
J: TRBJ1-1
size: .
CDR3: CSVEDSGQGPFF
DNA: TGCAGCGTTGAAGATTCGGGACAGGGACCTTTCTTT

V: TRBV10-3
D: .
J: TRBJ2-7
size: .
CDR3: CAISESQGPYEQYF
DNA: TGTGCCATCAGTGAGTCTCAGGGGCCCTACGAGCAGTACTTC

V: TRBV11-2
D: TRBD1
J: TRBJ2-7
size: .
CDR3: CASRRVQGRDYEQYF
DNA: TGTGCCAGCAGACGAGTACAGGGGCGCGACTACGAGCAGTACTTC

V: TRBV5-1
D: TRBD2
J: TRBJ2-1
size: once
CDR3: CASSSWTSGRNEQFF
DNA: TGCGCCAGCAGCTCCTGGACTAGCGGGAGAAATGAGCAGTTCTTC

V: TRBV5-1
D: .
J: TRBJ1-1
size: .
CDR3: CASSQDTGNTEAFF
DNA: TGCGCCAGCAGCCAAGATACAGGGAACACTGAAGCTTTCTTT

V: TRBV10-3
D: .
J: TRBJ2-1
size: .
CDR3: CAIGQGINEQFF
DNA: TGTGCCATCGGGCAGGGTATAAATGAGCAGTTCTTC

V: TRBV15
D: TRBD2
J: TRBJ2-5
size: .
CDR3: CATSGRLAGEGETQYF
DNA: TGTGCCACCAGTGGACGACTAGCGGGAGAAGGAGAGACCCAGTACTTC

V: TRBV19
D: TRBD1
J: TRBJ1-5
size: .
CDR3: CASQGGSNQPQHF
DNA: TGTGCCAGTCAGGGGGGGAGCAATCAGCCCCAGCATTTT

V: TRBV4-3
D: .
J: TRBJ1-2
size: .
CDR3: CASSQVGVNYGYTF
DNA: TGCGCCAGCAGCCAAGTCGGCGTTAACTATGGCTACACCTTC

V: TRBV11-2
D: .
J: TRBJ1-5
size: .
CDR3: CASSLDSINQPQHF
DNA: TGTGCCAGCAGCTTGGACAGTATCAATCAGCCCCAGCATTTT

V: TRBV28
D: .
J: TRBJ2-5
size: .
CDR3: CASSLTGGVNQETQYF
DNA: TGTGCCAGCAGTTTAACGGGGGGCGTAAACCAAGAGACCCAGTACTTC

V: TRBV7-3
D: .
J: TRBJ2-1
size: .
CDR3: CASSSIPQAGHNEQFF
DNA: TGTGCCAGCAGCTCAATTCCCCAGGCCGGACACAATGAGCAGTTCTTC